A selection of T cell receptor beta chains follows, all from one sample in a study of response to subunit inactivated influenza vaccine. TCRdb redid the calling of the RT-PCR reads with MiXCR, one entry per CDR3 protein. The sample has hundreds of thousands of distinct CDR3 sequences, 15% to 18% seen once; the top ten hold around 10%. This sample comprised PBMCs from blood, obtained about 12 days after vaccination. These receptors all stem from a man in his fifties who received an inactivated influenza vaccine. CDR3s include the opening cysteine and the closing phenylalanine or tryptophan. The D gene is left open where the match is weak. The size of a clone is reported for some rows only, either as once, few or many, or as a class for expanded clones.

len: 19
v_gene: TRBV11-1
d_gene: TRBD2
j_gene: TRBJ2-1
abundance: few
CDR3aa: CASRTKFTSGGITYNEQFF
CDR3nt: TGTGCCAGCAGAACAAAGTTCACTAGCGGGGGGATAACTTACAATGAGCAGTTCTTC

len: 16
v_gene: TRBV5-1
d_gene: NA
j_gene: TRBJ2-1
abundance: few
CDR3aa: CASSLRYASSYNEQFF
CDR3nt: TGCGCCAGCAGCCTCAGATACGCTAGCTCCTACAATGAGCAGTTCTTC

len: 15
v_gene: TRBV11-2
d_gene: TRBD1
j_gene: TRBJ2-5
abundance: few
CDR3aa: CASSNARDRGRTQYF
CDR3nt: TGTGCCAGCAGCAACGCCCGGGACAGGGGAAGAACCCAGTACTTC

len: 20
v_gene: TRBV7-3
d_gene: TRBD2
j_gene: TRBJ2-2
abundance: NA
CDR3aa: CASSLRPRASGGTHGGELFF
CDR3nt: TGTGCCAGCAGCTTAAGGCCTAGGGCTAGCGGGGGAACCCATGGCGGGGAGCTGTTTTTT

len: 14
v_gene: TRBV11-2
d_gene: TRBD1
j_gene: TRBJ2-3
abundance: NA
CDR3aa: CASSAKTGRDTQYF
CDR3nt: TGTGCCAGCAGCGCCAAGACAGGGCGAGATACGCAGTATTTT

len: 13
v_gene: TRBV7-2
d_gene: NA
j_gene: TRBJ2-7
abundance: NA
CDR3aa: CASSSTRVNEQYF
CDR3nt: TGTGCCAGCAGCTCCACGCGGGTAAACGAGCAGTACTTC

len: 17
v_gene: TRBV14
d_gene: TRBD1
j_gene: TRBJ1-1
abundance: NA
CDR3aa: CASSQDRAVRGYTEAFF
CDR3nt: TGTGCCAGCAGCCAAGACAGGGCGGTCAGGGGGTACACTGAAGCTTTCTTT

len: 12
v_gene: TRBV20-1
d_gene: NA
j_gene: TRBJ2-2
abundance: few
CDR3aa: CSASRRTGELFF
CDR3nt: TGCAGTGCTTCGAGGCGGACCGGGGAGCTGTTTTTT

len: 18
v_gene: TRBV6-1
d_gene: TRBD1
j_gene: TRBJ2-6
abundance: many
CDR3aa: CASKPGQGATSGANVLTF
CDR3nt: TGTGCCAGCAAACCGGGTCAGGGGGCCACCTCTGGGGCCAACGTCCTGACTTTC

len: 15
v_gene: TRBV20-1
d_gene: TRBD1
j_gene: TRBJ2-7
abundance: few
CDR3aa: CSARAPTGDPYEQYF
CDR3nt: TGCAGTGCTAGAGCCCCCACAGGGGACCCATACGAGCAGTACTTC